This TCR beta chain was retrieved from a study of cytomegalovirus exposure and HLA in healthy donors. The CDR3 is 14 amino acids. V was trimmed by 5 bases and J by 2 bases, leaving 12 bases between them. Germline loops: CDR1 MNHEY, CDR2 SVGAGI. PCR amplification relied on 60 Vbeta primers (plus 13 Jbeta primers). Repertoires were generated with immunoSEQ multiplex PCR, while TCRdb's copy carries only in-frame clones and drops some. The top ten clones hold about 2.2% of a sample with 140,000 to 150,000 clones, approximately 80% of them seen once. Study-wide points: Overall, approximately 150 TCR beta chains were annotated as cytomegalovirus-associated.

Regarding this clone: The antigen remains unidentified.

The genes are TRBV6-5 and TRBJ1-1; perhaps TRBD1 as D (5 bases). The clonotype originates from a woman under 30 in good health and CMV-seropositive. Sample: PBMCs. This CDR3 reads CASSAGPENTEAFF. The CDR3 region has the DNA TGTGCCAGCAGTGCGGGACCGGAAAACACTGAAGCTTTCTTT.